This T cell receptor beta chain was documented in a study of OX40 agonist ivuxolimab in advanced cancers. This clone has only a few counts. Its specificity is unknown. This CDR3 spans 17 amino acids. From germline, CDR1 is LGHNA and CDR2 YNFKEQ. V shed 0 bases and J shed 5 bases, with 17 bases lying between them. A history of autoimmune disease or systemic immunosuppression excluded patients. Points from the study as a whole: Relative to CD4+ cells, CD8+ T cells on average had more expanded clones. At 0.1 to 3.0 mg/kg and by week 6, CD4+ and CD8+ T cells in the blood had expanded clonally.

Clones were sequenced by immunoSEQ multiplex PCR, and TCRdb holds only the in-frame ones, with some missing. The top ten clones hold more than 6% of a sample with around 80,000 clones, around four fifths of them seen once. The sequencing here drew on CD4+ or CD8+ T cells sorted from blood, taken in a trial of the OX40 agonist ivuxolimab. This receptor was identified in an adult with an advanced solid tumor such as melanoma, head and neck, liver or kidney cancer. The V gene is TRBV4-2, the J gene TRBJ2-1; D perhaps matches TRBD2 (6 bases). CDR3 DNA sequence: TGTGCCAGCAGCCAAGATCTGAGAACTAGCAAACACAATGAGCAGTTCTTC. It specifies CASSQDLRTSKHNEQFF.